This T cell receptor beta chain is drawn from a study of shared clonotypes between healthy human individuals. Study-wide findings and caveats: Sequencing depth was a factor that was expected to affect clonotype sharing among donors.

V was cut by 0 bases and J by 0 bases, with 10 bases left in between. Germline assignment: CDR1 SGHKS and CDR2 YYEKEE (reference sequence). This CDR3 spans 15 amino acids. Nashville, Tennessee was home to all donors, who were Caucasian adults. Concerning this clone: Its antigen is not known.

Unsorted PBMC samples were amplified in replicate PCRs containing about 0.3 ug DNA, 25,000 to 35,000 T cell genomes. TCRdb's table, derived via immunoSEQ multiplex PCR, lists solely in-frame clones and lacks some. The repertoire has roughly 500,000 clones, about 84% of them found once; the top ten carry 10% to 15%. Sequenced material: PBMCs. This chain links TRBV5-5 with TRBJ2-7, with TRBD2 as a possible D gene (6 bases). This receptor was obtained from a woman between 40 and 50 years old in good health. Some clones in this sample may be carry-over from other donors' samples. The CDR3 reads CASSLDLAYSYEQYF. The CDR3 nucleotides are TGTGCCAGCAGCTTGGATCTAGCGTACTCCTACGAGCAGTACTTC.